This record concerns one T cell receptor beta chain sequence. Antigen specificity is unknown. Healthy HIV-negative adults with no recent acute infections or vaccinations were recruited as donors. CDR3 size: 13 residues. Germline lookup yields CDR1 GTSNPN and CDR2 SVGIG (reference sequence). V was trimmed by 1 base and J by 4 bases, leaving 10 bases between them. This sample stems from a study of shared clonotypes between healthy human individuals. Study-wide background: The donor group consisted of a couple of women and a few men, aged 18 to 49.

Data came from immunoSEQ multiplex PCR; TCRdb stores just in-frame clones and leaves some out. Seen here are some 2.3 million clones, 85% to 95% observed once, and the top ten hold around 0.4%. General study findings and limits: The study found roughly 5% of naive CD4 clonotypes shared across a few donors. Donor scarcity curtailed the genetic and exposure-history diversity represented herein.

Input material: naive CD4+ T cells from PBMCs. Subset given: CD45RA+ positively selected. This receptor was identified in a man between 18 and 29 years old in good health. Some clones in this sample may be carry-over from other donors' samples. The genes are TRBV30 and TRBJ1-2; no firm D call. CDR3 DNA: TGTGCCTGGAGTGGTGGTCGGGTCTATGGCTACACCTTC. Its protein is CAWSGGRVYGYTF.